The rows below give T cell receptor beta chains drawn from one sample of a study of cytomegalovirus exposure and HLA in healthy donors. Only in-frame clones appear in the TCRdb table, and some are missing; sequencing was by immunoSEQ multiplex PCR. Found here are about 130,000 clones, roughly 94% of them singletons; the top ten hold 1% to 1.5%. Specimen: PBMCs. Receptors originate from a woman aged 18-35 years in good health and CMV-seronegative. The CDR3 runs from the conserved cysteine through the conserved F or W. The order of the fields is V gene, clone size, D gene, J gene, CDR3 DNA, CDR3 protein. A D gene is named only where the DNA matches it firmly. Size tells how often a clone was seen (once, few, many) or the class of an expanded clone, and some rows leave it out.

V gene: TRBV18; clone size: NA; D gene: NA; J gene: TRBJ2-7; CDR3 DNA: TGTGCCAGCTCACCGGGCCTGTCCTACGAGCAGTACTTC; CDR3 protein: CASSPGLSYEQYF
V gene: TRBV28; clone size: NA; D gene: TRBD1; J gene: TRBJ1-3; CDR3 DNA: TGTGCCAGCAGCCTAGACAGGGTAACTGGAAACACCATATATTTT; CDR3 protein: CASSLDRVTGNTIYF
V gene: TRBV18; clone size: NA; D gene: TRBD1; J gene: TRBJ2-7; CDR3 DNA: TGTGCCAGCTCCCCGGGGACAGGGTCCTACGAGCAGTACTTC; CDR3 protein: CASSPGTGSYEQYF
V gene: TRBV2; clone size: NA; D gene: NA; J gene: TRBJ1-3; CDR3 DNA: TGTGCCAGCAGTACAGGGCCCGGAAACACCATATATTTT; CDR3 protein: CASSTGPGNTIYF
V gene: TRBV10-1; clone size: NA; D gene: TRBD1; J gene: TRBJ1-1; CDR3 DNA: TGCGCCAGCAGCGGACAGGGGGGCACTGAAGCTTTCTTT; CDR3 protein: CASSGQGGTEAFF
V gene: TRBV5-6; clone size: NA; D gene: NA; J gene: TRBJ1-2; CDR3 DNA: TGTGCCAGCAGAATGGGGCAGCGCTATGGCTACACCTTC; CDR3 protein: CASRMGQRYGYTF
V gene: TRBV28; clone size: NA; D gene: TRBD2; J gene: TRBJ2-5; CDR3 DNA: TGTGCCAGCACCTCTAGCGGGGCCCCGGAGACCCAGTACTTC; CDR3 protein: CASTSSGAPETQYF
V gene: TRBV14; clone size: NA; D gene: NA; J gene: TRBJ2-1; CDR3 DNA: TGTGCCAGCAGCCAGCTAAATGAGCAGTTCTTC; CDR3 protein: CASSQLNEQFF
V gene: TRBV28; clone size: NA; D gene: NA; J gene: TRBJ1-5; CDR3 DNA: TGTGCCAGCAGTTTAGCCCCCGGGTCAGCGACGTATAGCAATCAGCCCCAGCATTTT; CDR3 protein: CASSLAPGSATYSNQPQHF
V gene: TRBV28; clone size: NA; D gene: NA; J gene: TRBJ2-6; CDR3 DNA: TGTGCCAGCAGTTTATCGGCGGGGTCGGGGGCCAACGTCCTGACTTTC; CDR3 protein: CASSLSAGSGANVLTF
V gene: TRBV7-3; clone size: NA; D gene: TRBD1; J gene: TRBJ1-2; CDR3 DNA: TGTGCCAGCAGCTTCGCCGGGACAGGGGAGTACACCTTC; CDR3 protein: CASSFAGTGEYTF
V gene: TRBV30; clone size: NA; D gene: TRBD1; J gene: TRBJ1-1; CDR3 DNA: TGTGCCTGGAGTGAACCGACAGGGAGAGTGGCTGAAGCTTTCTTT; CDR3 protein: CAWSEPTGRVAEAFF
V gene: TRBV7-9; clone size: NA; D gene: TRBD1; J gene: TRBJ1-1; CDR3 DNA: TGTGCCAGCAGCCTTAGACAGGGTTCGACTGAAGCTTTCTTT; CDR3 protein: CASSLRQGSTEAFF
V gene: TRBV15; clone size: NA; D gene: NA; J gene: TRBJ1-1; CDR3 DNA: TGTGCCACCAGCAGACCTACCTTTCGGACTGAAGCTTTCTTT; CDR3 protein: CATSRPTFRTEAFF
V gene: TRBV4-2; clone size: NA; D gene: NA; J gene: TRBJ1-2; CDR3 DNA: TGTGCCAGCAGCCAAGATCAGCAGGGCCCGACCGATTATGGCTACACCTTC; CDR3 protein: CASSQDQQGPTDYGYTF
V gene: TRBV19; clone size: NA; D gene: TRBD1; J gene: TRBJ1-5; CDR3 DNA: TGTGCCAGTAGTGTGACAGGGCCCCGCGAGCCCCAGCATTTT; CDR3 protein: CASSVTGPREPQHF
V gene: TRBV19; clone size: NA; D gene: NA; J gene: TRBJ1-1; CDR3 DNA: TGTGCCAGTAGTATAGGACAGTACTCTGCCACTGAAGCTTTCTTT; CDR3 protein: CASSIGQYSATEAFF
V gene: TRBV28; clone size: NA; D gene: NA; J gene: TRBJ1-3; CDR3 DNA: TGTGCCAGCAGCTCTGTGGGGGGTCACGGAAACACCATATATTTT; CDR3 protein: CASSSVGGHGNTIYF
V gene: TRBV30; clone size: NA; D gene: NA; J gene: TRBJ1-2; CDR3 DNA: TGTGCCTGGAGTCCCGGCCCAGGTCCCAACTTCTATGGCTACACCTTC; CDR3 protein: CAWSPGPGPNFYGYTF
V gene: TRBV6-5; clone size: NA; D gene: NA; J gene: TRBJ1-5; CDR3 DNA: TGTGCCAGCAGTTTCGGGATGGGCAATCAGCCCCAGCATTTT; CDR3 protein: CASSFGMGNQPQHF
V gene: TRBV5-1; clone size: NA; D gene: NA; J gene: TRBJ2-3; CDR3 DNA: TGCGCCAGCAGCTTGGCGGCGGGTGACCTTACAGATACGCAGTATTTT; CDR3 protein: CASSLAAGDLTDTQYF
V gene: TRBV18; clone size: NA; D gene: NA; J gene: TRBJ1-5; CDR3 DNA: TGTGCCAGCTCATCCCGAGTTAATCAGCCCCAGCATTTT; CDR3 protein: CASSSRVNQPQHF
V gene: TRBV18; clone size: NA; D gene: TRBD1; J gene: TRBJ1-1; CDR3 DNA: TGTGCCAGCTCAAAGGGGACAGGGGGCGATTGGGACACTGAAGCTTTCTTT; CDR3 protein: CASSKGTGGDWDTEAFF
V gene: TRBV7-6; clone size: NA; D gene: TRBD1; J gene: TRBJ1-3; CDR3 DNA: TGTGCCAGCAGCTTCGGGACAGCTTCTGGAAACACCATATATTTT; CDR3 protein: CASSFGTASGNTIYF
V gene: TRBV9; clone size: NA; D gene: NA; J gene: TRBJ1-2; CDR3 DNA: TGTGCCAGCAGCGTAGAGGGGAACTATGGCTACACCTTC; CDR3 protein: CASSVEGNYGYTF
V gene: TRBV30; clone size: once; D gene: NA; J gene: TRBJ2-3; CDR3 DNA: TGTGCCTGGACCTTGGGGGCAACAGATACGCAGTATTTT; CDR3 protein: CAWTLGATDTQYF
V gene: TRBV6-1; clone size: NA; D gene: TRBD2; J gene: TRBJ2-7; CDR3 DNA: TGTGCCAGCAGCCGACTAGCGGCCACCTACGAGCAGTACTTC; CDR3 protein: CASSRLAATYEQYF
V gene: TRBV27; clone size: NA; D gene: TRBD1; J gene: TRBJ1-5; CDR3 DNA: TGTGCCAGCAGTCCCAGGACAGGGATGGATCAGCCCCAGCATTTT; CDR3 protein: CASSPRTGMDQPQHF
V gene: TRBV9; clone size: NA; D gene: TRBD2; J gene: TRBJ2-2; CDR3 DNA: TGTGCCAGCAGGGATACTAGCGGGGGTTACCCCGGGGAGCTGTTTTTT; CDR3 protein: CASRDTSGGYPGELFF
V gene: TRBV2; clone size: NA; D gene: NA; J gene: TRBJ2-5; CDR3 DNA: TGTGCCAGCACCCCCAATGCCAGGGGGACCCAGTACTTC; CDR3 protein: CASTPNARGTQYF
V gene: TRBV7-3; clone size: NA; D gene: NA; J gene: TRBJ2-1; CDR3 DNA: TGTGCCAGCAGCCCACCAGGCATCAATGAGCAGTTCTTC; CDR3 protein: CASSPPGINEQFF
V gene: TRBV25-1; clone size: NA; D gene: TRBD2; J gene: TRBJ2-5; CDR3 DNA: TGTGCCAGCAGCCTACCGGGACTAGCACCCTCAGAGACCCAGTACTTC; CDR3 protein: CASSLPGLAPSETQYF
V gene: TRBV6-5; clone size: once; D gene: TRBD1; J gene: TRBJ1-3; CDR3 DNA: TGTGCCAGCAGTTACGGACAGGGTTCTGGAAACACCATATATTTT; CDR3 protein: CASSYGQGSGNTIYF
V gene: TRBV30; clone size: NA; D gene: NA; J gene: TRBJ1-5; CDR3 DNA: TGTGCCTGGAGTGTGGCAGGGATCCAGCCCCAGCATTTT; CDR3 protein: CAWSVAGIQPQHF
V gene: TRBV7-3; clone size: NA; D gene: TRBD2; J gene: TRBJ2-3; CDR3 DNA: TGTGCCAGCAGCAAAAGCGGGAGTGGAGATACGCAGTATTTT; CDR3 protein: CASSKSGSGDTQYF
V gene: TRBV28; clone size: NA; D gene: NA; J gene: TRBJ2-3; CDR3 DNA: TGTGCCAGCAATCGGGTCCAGGGGAGCACAGATACGCAGTATTTT; CDR3 protein: CASNRVQGSTDTQYF
V gene: TRBV7-2; clone size: NA; D gene: NA; J gene: TRBJ2-7; CDR3 DNA: TGTGCCAGCAGAGAAACAAGAAGCTCCTACGAGCAGTACTTC; CDR3 protein: CASRETRSSYEQYF
V gene: TRBV28; clone size: NA; D gene: NA; J gene: TRBJ1-5; CDR3 DNA: TGTGCCAGCAGCTTACAGGTAGCGAGCAATCAGCCCCAGCATTTT; CDR3 protein: CASSLQVASNQPQHF
V gene: TRBV25-1; clone size: once; D gene: NA; J gene: TRBJ2-5; CDR3 DNA: TGTGCCAGCAGTGGATATAAGTACGGGGGAGAGACCCAGTACTTC; CDR3 protein: CASSGYKYGGETQYF
V gene: TRBV19; clone size: NA; D gene: NA; J gene: TRBJ2-2; CDR3 DNA: TGTGCCAGTAGTGTCGGGGGATCCGGGGAGCTGTTTTTT; CDR3 protein: CASSVGGSGELFF